The entry below describes one T cell receptor beta chain. Its specificity is not known. Generated by immunoSEQ multiplex PCR, the TCRdb table keeps only in-frame clones and is missing some. The sample lists more than 75,000 clones, 90% occurring once. The sample is drawn from a study of T cell responses to AZD1222 COVID-19 vaccine. Pooled in the analysis were second doses at about 4 or about 12 weeks. Germline V gene sequence: CDR1 SGHDN, CDR2 FVKESK. Deletions cut 2 bases from V and 2 bases from J, with 12 bases between. This CDR3 is 15 amino acids long. Notes on the study in general: Following two doses of AZD1222, Spike-specific TCR breadth and depth rose. Donors in the cohort were predominantly white British and more often female, and clonal diversity was possibly underestimated. With dominance at 160-218 and 743-854, vaccine-associated CD4 TCRs spanned spike.

Specimen: peripheral blood, collected 28 days after the second AZD1222 dose. This chain connects TRBV14 to TRBJ1-1; a possible D gene is TRBD1 (5 bases). This receptor was identified in an adult who received the AZD1222 COVID-19 vaccine. As DNA, the CDR3 is TGTGCCAGCAGCCAATTTGTCAGGGTTAACACTGAAGCTTTCTTT. This codes for CASSQFVRVNTEAFF.